The 26 T cell receptor beta chains below were found in one sample sequenced in a study of shared clonotypes between healthy human individuals. The protocol was immunoSEQ multiplex PCR, while the TCRdb copy is restricted to in-frame clones and leaves out a portion. The sample holds about half a million clones; around three quarters are singletons and the top ten take less than 15%. Sequenced material: PBMCs. These receptors were obtained from a woman aged 40 to 49 in good health. Some clones in this sample may be carry-over from other donors' samples.

This chain uses TRBV19 with TRBJ2-2; no clear D gene. The V end lost 5 bases, the J end lost 0 bases, and 7 bases lay between the germline ends. This CDR3 region has 14 residues. Germline V CDR1 and CDR2: LNHDA, SQIVND (reference sequence). This CDR3 reads CASSLSPNTGELFF. The DNA of the CDR3 is TGTGCCAGTAGTTTATCACCGAACACCGGGGAGCTGTTTTTT.

J is TRBJ1-5 and V is TRBV4-1; no clear D. This CDR3 has 15 amino acids. In germline, CDR1 is MGHRA, CDR2 YSYEKL. The V end was cut by 5 bases, the J end by 4 bases, with 15 bases between. CDR3 nucleotide sequence: TGCGCCAGCAGCACTTTCGGGGTAGGGAATCAGCCCCAGCATTTT. Protein product: CASSTFGVGNQPQHF.

A remark on this clone: A much larger clone differs from this one at a single base, so this may be a read error. This chain joins TRBV6-5 and TRBJ1-1; a possible D gene is TRBD1 (5 bases). The CDR3 totals 14 residues. Germline V gene data show CDR1 as MNHEY and CDR2 as SVGAGI. The V end was cut by 6 bases, the J end by 0 bases, with 11 bases between. For the CDR3, the DNA is TGTGCCAGCAGGACAGACAAGGTGAACACTGAAGCTTTCTTT. Its translation: CASRTDKVNTEAFF.

The chain uses TRBV28 and TRBJ2-7; 10 nucleotides align to TRBD2. The CDR3 extends over 18 amino acids. CDR1 and CDR2 (germline): MDHEN, SYDVKM. The J segment lost 4 bases and the V segment lost 5 bases, leaving 17 bases of the junction unmatched. CDR3 sequence: CASSANFLSSGRTYEQYF. DNA for the CDR3: TGTGCCAGCAGTGCAAACTTCCTTTCTAGCGGGAGAACGTACGAGCAGTACTTC.

This clone has only one observation. This sequence joins TRBV7-2 and TRBJ1-1, with 9 bases matching TRBD1. V lost 5 bases, J lost 12 bases, and 10 bases stayed unmatched. CDR1 and CDR2 from the germline V gene are SGHTA and FQGNSA. The CDR3 totals 13 residues. CDR3 nucleotide sequence: TGTGCCAGCAGCCCAACCGGGACAGGGAGTTCTTTCTTT. It translates to CASSPTGTGSSFF.

The V and J genes are TRBV19 and TRBJ2-3; 9 bases map to TRBD2. V was clipped by 5 bases and J by 0 bases; unmatched bases: 3. This CDR3 has 15 amino acids. CDR1 LNHDA and CDR2 SQIVND come from the germline V gene (reference sequence). The CDR3, as DNA: TGTGCCAGTAGTGTCACTAGCGGGAGCACAGATACGCAGTATTTT. This sequence encodes CASSVTSGSTDTQYF.

This sequence joins TRBV11-2 and TRBJ2-4, with D hard to call. V dropped 0 bases and J dropped 5 bases, with 8 bases sitting between them. This CDR3 is built from 14 residues. Germline CDR1 and CDR2: SGHAT and FQNNGV. The CDR3 nucleotides are TGTGCCAGCAGCTTAGATGGCAGCCAAAACATTCAGTACTTC. Its translation: CASSLDGSQNIQYF.

The chain is built from TRBV5-1 and TRBJ2-7, with TRBD2 matching 11 bases. Germline-derived CDR1 and CDR2 are SGHRS and YFSETQ. The CDR3 sequence is 15 residues long. The trim removed 2 bases at V and 0 bases at J, leaving 1 base unmatched. The CDR3 DNA reads TGCGCCAGCAGCTTCACTAGCGGGGGCTCCTACGAGCAGTACTTC. Translated, it gives CASSFTSGGSYEQYF.

The rearrangement uses TRBV29-1 and TRBJ2-5, with a tentative D call TRBD1 (6 bases). Germline V CDR1 and CDR2: SQVTM, ANQGSEA. Trimming removed 5 bases from V and 1 base from J, with 8 bases in between. The CDR3 loop spans 12 amino acids. CDR3 protein: CSVTRGQETQYF. The DNA of the CDR3 is TGCAGCGTTACCAGGGGCCAAGAGACCCAGTACTTC.

The chain recombines TRBV18 with TRBJ1-5; D is uncertain. The CDR3 runs 15 residues. CDR1 and CDR2 from the germline V gene are KGHSH and LQKENI. The V end lost 3 bases, the J end lost 1 base, and 10 bases lay between the germline ends. The CDR3 DNA sequence: TGTGCCAGCTCACCGGGCCAGGCGAGCAATCAGCCCCAGCATTTT. This codes for CASSPGQASNQPQHF.

The rearrangement uses TRBV5-1 and TRBJ1-1; D ambiguous. V lost 4 bases to trimming and J lost 3 bases, with 7 bases between them. This CDR3 is 12 amino acids long. Germline lookup yields CDR1 SGHRS and CDR2 YFSETQ. CDR3 coding DNA: TGCGCCAGCAGCACGGGTCACACTGAAGCTTTCTTT. It is translated as CASSTGHTEAFF.

This chain joins TRBV18 and TRBJ2-1; 7 positions agree with TRBD2. The V gene's germline CDR1 is KGHSH and CDR2 LQKENI. This CDR3 has 17 amino acids. V was pared by 6 bases and J by 7 bases, with 18 bases of the junction left unmatched. CDR3 loop: CASSSSGGRARGNEQFF. The CDR3 DNA reads as TGTGCCAGCTCTTCGTCCGGGGGGAGGGCCCGAGGGAATGAGCAGTTCTTC. The whole variable domain, remainder taken from reference TRBV18 and TRBJ2-1, is NAGVMQNPRHLVRRRGQEARLRCSPMKGHSHVYWYRQLPEEGLKFMVYLQKENIIDESGMPKERFSAEFPKEGPSILRIQQVVRGDSAAYFCASSSSGGRARGNEQFFGPGTRLTVL.

The chain carries TRBV10-1 and TRBJ2-2; D is ambiguous. Germline CDR1 reads WNHNN; CDR2 reads SYGVQD (reference sequence). The CDR3 length is 13 residues. V lost 2 bases to trimming and J lost 6 bases, with 7 bases between them. CDR3 coding DNA: TGCGCCAGCAGTGAGGATTGGTCCGGGGAGCTGTTTTTT. Its protein product is CASSEDWSGELFF.

This chain connects TRBV4-1 to TRBJ2-2; D is undetermined. Trimming took 3 bases from V and 6 from J, leaving 11 bases between them. Germline CDR1 is MGHRA and CDR2 is YSYEKL. The CDR3 is made up of 14 amino acids. CDR3 in amino acids: CASSHQRTPGELFF. The CDR3 bases are TGCGCCAGCAGCCATCAACGCACACCCGGGGAGCTGTTTTTT.

The chain employs TRBV10-1 and TRBJ2-2; 9 bases align to TRBD2. CDR1 and CDR2 from the germline V gene are WNHNN and SYGVQD (reference sequence). The V and J ends lost 2 bases and 4 bases, in that order; junction bases with no gene match: 11. The CDR3 is 18 amino acids. In nucleotides, the CDR3 is TGCGCCAGCAGTGAGACAGGGCGAGCGGGAGGATGCACCGGGGAGCTGTTTTTT. It codes for CASSETGRAGGCTGELFF.

The chain has TRBV4-2 and TRBJ2-2; 12 nucleotides line up with TRBD2. CDR1 and CDR2 from the germline V gene are LGHNA and YNFKEQ. The CDR3 contains 16 residues. V lost 2 bases, J lost 4 bases, and 2 bases stayed unmatched. This chain's CDR3 is CASSQPSGRATGELFF. The DNA for the CDR3 is TGTGCCAGCAGCCAACCTAGCGGGAGGGCCACCGGGGAGCTGTTTTTT.

As DNA, the CDR3 is TGCGCCAGCAGCCAACTCTTTGTTAGCGGGAGGGCCGGGGAGCTGTTTTTT. Amino acid sequence: CASSQLFVSGRAGELFF. The chain couples TRBV4-1 to TRBJ2-2; 11 bases align to TRBD2. Unmatched junction bases numbered 8, after V lost 2 bases and J lost 6 bases. The germline V gene has CDR1 MGHRA and CDR2 YSYEKL. The CDR3 contains 17 residues.

The J gene is TRBJ2-2, the V gene TRBV30; 14 positions match TRBD2. The V segment lost 4 bases and the J segment 4 bases; nucleotides outside the gene matches: 2. Germline lookup yields CDR1 GTSNPN and CDR2 SVGIG (reference sequence). The CDR3 sequence is 15 residues long. The CDR3 DNA is TGTGCCTGGACAGGACTAGCGGGAGGCACCGGGGAGCTGTTTTTT. It codes for CAWTGLAGGTGELFF.

The CDR3 sequence is CATGLAEGRVSNEQFF. CDR3 DNA: TGTGCCACCGGACTAGCGGAGGGGCGGGTATCCAATGAGCAGTTCTTC. The chain has TRBV15 and TRBJ2-1; 10 bases align to TRBD2. The germline CDR1 and CDR2 sequences are LNHNV and YYDKDF (reference sequence). CDR3 size: 16 residues. V dropped 8 bases and J dropped 6; count of bases not matched to a gene: 13.

This chain uses TRBV7-8 with TRBJ2-3, with 9 bases aligning to TRBD2. This CDR3 comprises 16 residues. V was pared by 4 bases and J by 6 bases, with 11 bases of the junction left unmatched. The germline CDR1 and CDR2 sequences are SGHVS and FQNEAQ. The CDR3 here is CASSSIRGRAWDTQYF. CDR3 nucleotides: TGTGCCAGCAGCTCAATCCGCGGGAGGGCCTGGGATACGCAGTATTTT. The full variable domain, rest sourced from reference TRBV7-8 and TRBJ2-3, is GAGVSQSPRYKVAKRGQDVALRCDPISGHVSLFWYQQALGQGPEFLTYFQNEAQLDKSGLPSDRFFAERPEGSVSTLKIQRTQQEDSAVYLCASSSIRGRAWDTQYFGPGTRLTVL.

This clone was counted a few times. The J gene is TRBJ2-4, the V gene TRBV10-3, with 10 positions matching TRBD2. Germline values: CDR1 ENHRY, CDR2 SYGVKD. The CDR3 is 15 residues long. Germline trimming cut 4 bases from V and 8 bases from J; bases unmatched to any gene: 8. CDR3 nucleotide sequence: TGTGCCATCAGTGGAAGAGCGGGAGGGCCGGACATTCAGTACTTC. Amino acid sequence: CAISGRAGGPDIQYF.

This clone was seen just once. The chain joins TRBV7-9 to TRBJ2-2; D might be TRBD1 (5 bases). Trimming removed 8 bases at V and 6 bases at J, with 25 bases between. From germline, CDR1 is SEHNR and CDR2 FQNEAQ (reference sequence). This CDR3 spans 17 amino acids. CDR3 sequence (DNA): TGTGCCAGCGGCTCTGCGTCCTTCTCTCAGGGTCCCGGGGAGCTGTTTTTT. Encoded protein: CASGSASFSQGPGELFF.

The V gene is TRBV7-2, the J gene TRBJ2-7, with D perhaps TRBD1 (5 bases). CDR3 length equals 14 residues. CDR1 SGHTA and CDR2 FQGNSA come from the germline V gene. V shed 6 bases and J shed 0 bases, with 12 bases lying between them. CDR3 nucleotides: TGTGCCAGCAGGCGACAGACGAGCTCCTACGAGCAGTACTTC. Its translation is CASRRQTSSYEQYF. The complete variable domain, with remaining parts taken from reference TRBV7-2 and TRBJ2-7, reads GAGVSQSPSNKVTEKGKDVELRCDPISGHTALYWYRQSLGQGLEFLIYFQGNSAPDKSGLPSDRFSAERTGGSVSTLTIQRTQQEDSAVYLCASRRQTSSYEQYFGPGTRLTVT.

This clone was counted a few times. The chain combines TRBV10-3 with TRBJ1-2; no reliable D call. CDR3 length: 11 residues. The V gene's germline CDR1 is ENHRY and CDR2 SYGVKD. Trimming shortened V by 8 bases and J by 4 bases, and 8 bases separated the two germline ends. The CDR3 spells CAIGFGYGYTF. As DNA, the CDR3 is TGTGCCATCGGGTTCGGCTATGGCTACACCTTC.

This chain links TRBV28 with TRBJ2-3; the D call may be TRBD1 or TRBD2 (5 bases each). Trimming took 8 bases from V and 5 from J, leaving 11 bases between them. The CDR3 covers 12 residues. Germline CDR1 reads MDHEN; CDR2 reads SYDVKM. The CDR3 protein is CASGGLVDTQYF. The CDR3 region has the DNA TGTGCCAGCGGGGGTTTGGTAGATACGCAGTATTTT.

As for this clone: It may be a read error: a sequence one base away is much more abundant. The rearrangement links TRBV6-1 to TRBJ2-1; D not resolved. Germline V gene sequence: CDR1 MNHNS, CDR2 SASEGT. Trimming left V 6 bases short and J 2 bases short, with 2 bases between. The CDR3 totals 11 residues. The CDR3 protein is CASRAYNEQFF. The CDR3 nucleotides read TGTGCCAGCAGAGCCTACAATGAGCAGTTCTTC.